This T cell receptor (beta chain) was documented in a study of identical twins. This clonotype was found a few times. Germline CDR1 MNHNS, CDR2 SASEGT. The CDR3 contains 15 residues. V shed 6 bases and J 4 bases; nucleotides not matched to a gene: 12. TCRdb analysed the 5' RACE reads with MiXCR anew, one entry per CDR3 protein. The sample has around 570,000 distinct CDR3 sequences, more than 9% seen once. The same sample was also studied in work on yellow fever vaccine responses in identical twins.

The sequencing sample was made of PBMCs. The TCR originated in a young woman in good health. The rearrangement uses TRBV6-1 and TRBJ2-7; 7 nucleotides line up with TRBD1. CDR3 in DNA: TGTGCCAGCAGACCACGATCAGGGGGATCTTACGAGCAGTACTTC. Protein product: CASRPRSGGSYEQYF.